The source of this T cell receptor (beta chain) is a study of blood T cells in healthy people across ages. Study context: Per two T cells, template switching captured roughly one barcoded beta molecule. Findings of the study overall: In these data, TCR beta diversity tracked strongly with naive T cell percentage.

Concerning this clonotype: Antigen: not known.

Next came a second PCR, run for roughly 6 to 11 cycles, which used a sample-barcoded 5' primer along with a J-beta primer mix. A single record per CDR3 protein comes from TCRdb applying MiXCR to the 5' RACE reads. The sample has some 900,000 distinct CDR3 sequences; 48% are singletons. Per sample, extraction of total RNA gave at least 6 micrograms in every case. The source of this sequence is a man aged 30 to 45 in good health. Source material: blood.

The chain's CDR3 is CAWSENLGTEVYYGYTF. The DNA of the CDR3 is TGTGCCTGGAGTGAAAATCTAGGGACAGAAGTTTACTATGGCTACACCTTC. This sequence joins TRBV30 and TRBJ1-2; 7 bases map to TRBD1. The germline V gene has CDR1 GTSNPN and CDR2 SVGIG (reference sequence). There are 17 residues in the CDR3. The J segment lost 3 bases and the V segment lost 1 base, leaving 14 bases of the junction unmatched.